What follows are 19 T cell receptor beta chains derived from one specimen sequenced in a study of T cell responses to AZD1222 COVID-19 vaccine. The method was immunoSEQ multiplex PCR; TCRdb's version includes in-frame clones alone and lacks a portion of them. The sample contains around 150,000 clones, about 91% of which appear only once. The sample consisted of peripheral blood, taken on day 0 of AZD1222 vaccination. The receptors stem from an adult in good health.

The rearrangement links TRBV5-1 to TRBJ1-2; D is undetermined. Germline CDR1 and CDR2: SGHRS and YFSETQ. V was pared by 0 bases and J by 3 bases, with 6 bases between. This CDR3 spans 13 amino acids. CDR3 in amino acids: CASSLAPYYGYTF. The CDR3 bases are TGCGCCAGCAGCTTGGCCCCATACTATGGCTACACCTTC.

The chain carries TRBV5-4 and TRBJ1-2, with D maybe TRBD1 (5 bases). The V gene lost 4 bases and the J gene lost 2 bases, with 18 bases spanning the gap. The CDR3 length is 16 residues. Germline values: CDR1 SGHNT, CDR2 YYREEE (reference sequence). CDR3: CASSLGLTGTNYGYTF. Here the CDR3 DNA reads TGTGCCAGCAGCCTGGGGCTTACGGGTACCAACTATGGCTACACCTTC.

This rearrangement joins TRBV9 to TRBJ1-2; TRBD1 matches 8 bases. Germline CDR1 and CDR2: SGDLS and YYNGEE. The CDR3 consists of 15 residues. V was pared by 0 bases and J by 4 bases, with 5 bases of the junction left unmatched. The CDR3 DNA reads TGTGCCAGCAGCGTAGGTACCCAGGGGGCCTATGGCTACACCTTC. This translates into CASSVGTQGAYGYTF.

V usage is TRBV7-8 and J usage is TRBJ2-7, with D unclear. Germline V gene lookup returns CDR1 SGHVS and CDR2 FQNEAQ. V lost 3 bases, J lost 5 bases, and 8 bases lay in between. The CDR3 consists of 12 residues. The CDR3 bases are TGTGCCAGCAGCTTCGACCTTAACGAGCAGTACTTC. Its protein is CASSFDLNEQYF.

CDR3 in amino acids: CASSLSPAGGGYEQYF. In nucleotides, the CDR3 is TGTGCCAGCAGCTTAAGCCCAGCGGGAGGGGGTTACGAGCAGTACTTC. The gene calls are TRBV7-2 and TRBJ2-7; 10 positions agree with TRBD2. CDR1 and CDR2 from the germline V gene are SGHTA and FQGNSA. The CDR3 extends over 16 amino acids. V lost 2 bases, J lost 4 bases, and 8 bases stayed unmatched.

The chain carries TRBV12-3 or TRBV12-4 and TRBJ2-7; no definite D call. Trimming pared 3 bases from V and 6 bases from J, leaving 12 bases between. This CDR3 region has 13 residues. Written as DNA, the CDR3 is TGTGCCAGCAGTTTTGAAGGATTTGGCGAGCAGTACTTC. This gives the protein CASSFEGFGEQYF.

The gene calls are TRBV5-1 and TRBJ2-1; D possibly corresponds to TRBD2 (6 bases). The germline V and J ends were trimmed by 0 bases and 2 bases, with 9 bases remaining between them. This CDR3 has 15 residues. Germline V gene sequence: CDR1 SGHRS, CDR2 YFSETQ. CDR3 amino acids: CASSLGGTAYNEQFF. The CDR3 DNA reads as TGCGCCAGCAGCTTGGGGGGGACTGCCTACAATGAGCAGTTCTTC.

This chain uses TRBV25-1 with TRBJ2-7; no definite D call. The germline gives CDR1 MGHDK, CDR2 SYGVNS. Deletions cut 8 bases from V and 2 bases from J, with 10 bases between. The CDR3 sequence is 12 residues long. DNA for the CDR3: TGTGCCAGCGGCCTAAGCCCCTACGAGCAGTACTTC. Translated: CASGLSPYEQYF.

V gene TRBV5-6 combines with J gene TRBJ2-5, with D perhaps matching TRBD1 (6 bases). This CDR3 comprises 14 residues. V was trimmed by 0 bases and J by 4 bases, leaving 10 bases between them. Germline CDR1 SGHDT, CDR2 YYEEEE. As DNA, the CDR3 is TGTGCCAGCAGCTTGGGTGGGGGCTCAGAGACCCAGTACTTC. Amino acids: CASSLGGGSETQYF. Filled out from reference TRBV5-6 and TRBJ2-5, the complete variable domain reads DAGVTQSPTHLIKTRGQQVTLRCSPKSGHDTVSWYQQALGQGPQFIFQYYEEEERQRGNFPDRFSGHQFPNYSSELNVNALLLGDSALYLCASSLGGGSETQYFGPGTRLLVL.

The chain uses TRBV28 and TRBJ2-1, with 12 bases aligning to TRBD2. This CDR3 is built from 14 residues. Germline V lookup: CDR1 MDHEN, CDR2 SYDVKM. V shed 10 bases, J shed 2 bases, and the junction held 3 bases outside the gene matches. The CDR3 protein is CATLAGGTYNEQFF. The CDR3 DNA is TGTGCCACCCTAGCGGGAGGGACCTACAATGAGCAGTTCTTC.

Only one count was recorded for this clone. CDR3 sequence reads: CASSSGLHSPLHF. The CDR3 nucleotides read TGTGCCAGCAGTTCCGGCCTCCATTCACCCCTCCACTTT. This sequence joins TRBV12-3 or TRBV12-4 and TRBJ1-6; D call uncertain. This CDR3 comprises 13 residues. V was pared by 4 bases and J by 8 bases, with 9 bases between.

The gene calls are TRBV4-2 and TRBJ1-5; 8 bases line up with TRBD1. V lost 4 bases and J lost 4; bases outside the gene matches: 3. The CDR3 sequence is 14 residues long. The germline CDR1 and CDR2 sequences are LGHNA and YNFKEQ. The CDR3 here is CASSPRTGNQPQHF. Here the CDR3 DNA reads TGTGCCAGCAGCCCTCGGACAGGGAATCAGCCCCAGCATTTT.

This clone was picked up a small number of times. The CDR3 protein is CASSHLSGDEQYF. In DNA form, the CDR3 reads TGCGCCAGCAGCCATCTCTCGGGTGACGAGCAGTACTTC. The chain has TRBV4-3 and TRBJ2-7; D ambiguous. Germline V gene sequence: CDR1 LGHNA, CDR2 YSLEER. V was clipped by 3 bases and J by 5 bases, with 11 bases between them. There are 13 residues in the CDR3.

The genes are TRBV19 and TRBJ1-3; 10 bases are a match to TRBD1. The CDR3 sequence is 15 residues long. Trimming at V came to 7 bases and at J to 2 bases, leaving 5 bases not matched to a gene. Germline V lookup: CDR1 LNHDA, CDR2 SQIVND (reference sequence). CDR3 nucleotides: TGTGCCAGTAACGTCGGACAGGGGGCTGGAAACACCATATATTTT. Protein sequence: CASNVGQGAGNTIYF.

This chain links TRBV5-4 with TRBJ2-5; D not certain. CDR3 length: 14 residues. Between the trimmed V and J ends, which lost 0 bases and 3 bases, there was a span of 9 bases. Germline CDR1 SGHNT, CDR2 YYREEE (reference sequence). CDR3 nucleotides: TGTGCCAGCAGCTTGGGTGGGGTCAAAGAGACCCAGTACTTC. This translates into CASSLGGVKETQYF. Supplemented by reference TRBV5-4 and TRBJ2-5, the full variable domain reads ETGVTQSPTHLIKTRGQQVTLRCSSQSGHNTVSWYQQALGQGPQFIFQYYREEENGRGNFPPRFSGLQFPNYSSELNVNALELDDSALYLCASSLGGVKETQYFGPGTRLLVL.

The chain employs TRBV7-9 and TRBJ2-7, with a weak D call TRBD1 (6 bases). CDR3 length equals 12 residues. Trimming cost V 8 bases and J 5 bases, with 13 bases left between them. Looked up from germline, CDR1 is SEHNR and CDR2 is FQNEAQ (reference sequence). CDR3 DNA: TGTGCCAGCGAGGGGGAAGGCGACGAGCAGTACTTC. Encoded protein: CASEGEGDEQYF. Based on the CDR3 plus reference TRBV7-9 and TRBJ2-7, the full variable domain is DTGVSQNPRHKITKRGQNVTFRCDPISEHNRLYWYRQTLGQGPEFLTYFQNEAQLEKSRLLSDRFSAERPKGSFSTLEIQRTEQGDSAMYLCASEGEGDEQYFGPGTRLTVT.

V usage is TRBV5-4 and J usage is TRBJ2-7, with unresolved D. This CDR3 contains 14 residues. CDR1 and CDR2 from the germline V gene are SGHNT and YYREEE (reference sequence). The ends were cut back, 0 bases at V and 7 bases at J, with 14 bases in the middle. Here the CDR3 DNA reads TGTGCCAGCAGCTTGGACCAAAGCGCACGTGAGCAGTACTTC. Amino acid sequence: CASSLDQSAREQYF. The whole variable domain, filled in from reference TRBV5-4 and TRBJ2-7, reads ETGVTQSPTHLIKTRGQQVTLRCSSQSGHNTVSWYQQALGQGPQFIFQYYREEENGRGNFPPRFSGLQFPNYSSELNVNALELDDSALYLCASSLDQSAREQYFGPGTRLTVT.

The chain carries TRBV5-6 and TRBJ1-5; unclear D gene. V was trimmed by 2 bases and J by 4 bases, leaving 10 bases between them. Germline V lookup: CDR1 SGHDT, CDR2 YYEEEE. The CDR3 loop spans 14 amino acids. The CDR3 nucleotides are TGTGCCAGCAGCTTAGAGGGCAGAAATCAGCCCCAGCATTTT. Protein product: CASSLEGRNQPQHF.

The rearrangement uses TRBV29-1 and TRBJ1-4; TRBD1 matches at 11 bases. V trimming: 5 bases; J trimming: 7 bases; junction bases outside the gene matches: 6. The CDR3 totals 14 residues. Germline CDR1 reads SQVTM; CDR2 reads ANQGSEA. CDR3 nucleotides: TGCAGCGTTTCTTCCGGGACAGGGGGTGAAAAACTGTTTTTT. Its translation: CSVSSGTGGEKLFF.